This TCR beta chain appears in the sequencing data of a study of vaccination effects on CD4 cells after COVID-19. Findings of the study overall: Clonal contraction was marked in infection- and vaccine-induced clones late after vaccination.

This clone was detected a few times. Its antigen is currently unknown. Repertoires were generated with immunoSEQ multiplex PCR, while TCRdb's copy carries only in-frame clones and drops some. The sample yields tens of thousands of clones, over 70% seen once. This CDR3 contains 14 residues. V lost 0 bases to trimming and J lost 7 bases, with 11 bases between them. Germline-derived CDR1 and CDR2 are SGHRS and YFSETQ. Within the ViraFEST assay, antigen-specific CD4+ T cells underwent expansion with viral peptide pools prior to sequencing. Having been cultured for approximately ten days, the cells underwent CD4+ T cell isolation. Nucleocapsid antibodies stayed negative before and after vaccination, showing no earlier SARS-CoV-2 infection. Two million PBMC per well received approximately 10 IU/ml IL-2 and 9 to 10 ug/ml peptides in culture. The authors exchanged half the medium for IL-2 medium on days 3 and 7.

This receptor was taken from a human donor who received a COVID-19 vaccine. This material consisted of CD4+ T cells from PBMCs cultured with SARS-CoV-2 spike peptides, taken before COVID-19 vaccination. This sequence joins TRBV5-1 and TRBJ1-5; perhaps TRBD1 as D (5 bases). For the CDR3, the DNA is TGCGCCAGCAGCTTGGCCGGGGGAGGGCAGCCCCAGCATTTT. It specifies CASSLAGGGQPQHF.